The clone carrying this T cell receptor (beta chain) was counted ten times or more. Antigen: not known. This sample is part of a study of blood T cells in healthy people across ages. General study points: Diversity was higher, and naive CD4+ cells more numerous, in long-lived donors than in aged donors. TCR beta diversity, measured per million T cells, fell in a roughly linear way with age.

The authors ran a second PCR of roughly 6 to 12 cycles using a sample-barcoded 5' primer and a J-beta primer mix. Each cDNA molecule carried a tag from a template-switch adaptor that contained 12 random nucleotides. TCRdb redid the calling of the 5' RACE reads with MiXCR, one entry per CDR3 protein. The data show around 2 million distinct CDR3 sequences, with roughly 43% seen just once and roughly 23% held by the top ten. Germline loops: CDR1 KGHDR, CDR2 SFDVKD. This CDR3 is built from 12 residues. V gave up 2 bases and J gave up 4 bases, with 2 bases separating them. The V and J genes are TRBV24-1 and TRBJ1-5; no firm D call. The source of this sequence is a human donor in good health. Sequenced sample: blood. The DNA of the CDR3 is TGTGCCACCAGTGATTCGAATCAGCCCCAGCATTTT. Translation: CATSDSNQPQHF.